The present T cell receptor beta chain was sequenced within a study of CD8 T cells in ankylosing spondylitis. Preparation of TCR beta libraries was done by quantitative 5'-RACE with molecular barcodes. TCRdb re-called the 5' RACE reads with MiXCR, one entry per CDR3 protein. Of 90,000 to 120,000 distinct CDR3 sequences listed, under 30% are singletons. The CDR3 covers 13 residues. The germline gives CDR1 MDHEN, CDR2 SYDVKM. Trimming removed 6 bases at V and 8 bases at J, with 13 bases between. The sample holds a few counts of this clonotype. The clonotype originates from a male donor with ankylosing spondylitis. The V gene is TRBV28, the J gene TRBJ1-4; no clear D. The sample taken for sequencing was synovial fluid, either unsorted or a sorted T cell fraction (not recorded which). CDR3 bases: TGTGCCAGCAGACAAATCGGAGGGGAAAAACTGTTTTTT. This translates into CASRQIGGEKLFF.